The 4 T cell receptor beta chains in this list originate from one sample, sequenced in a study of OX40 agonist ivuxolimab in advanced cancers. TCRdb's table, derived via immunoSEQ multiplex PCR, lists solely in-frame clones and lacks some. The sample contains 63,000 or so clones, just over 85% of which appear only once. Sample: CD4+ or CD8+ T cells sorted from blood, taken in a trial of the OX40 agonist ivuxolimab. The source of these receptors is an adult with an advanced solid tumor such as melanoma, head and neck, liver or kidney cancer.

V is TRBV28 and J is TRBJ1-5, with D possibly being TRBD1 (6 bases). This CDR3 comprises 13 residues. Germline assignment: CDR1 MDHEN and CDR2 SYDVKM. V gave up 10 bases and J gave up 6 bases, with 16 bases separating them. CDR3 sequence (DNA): TGTGCCATCCGGAGGGGGGGCGGTCAGCCCCAGCATTTT. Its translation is CAIRRGGGQPQHF.

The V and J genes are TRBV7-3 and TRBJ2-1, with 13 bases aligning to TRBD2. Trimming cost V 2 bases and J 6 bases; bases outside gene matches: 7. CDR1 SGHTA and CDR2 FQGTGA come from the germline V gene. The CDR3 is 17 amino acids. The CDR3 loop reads CASSLGLAGAIPNEQFF. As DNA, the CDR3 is TGTGCCAGCAGCTTAGGACTAGCGGGAGCAATTCCCAATGAGCAGTTCTTC.

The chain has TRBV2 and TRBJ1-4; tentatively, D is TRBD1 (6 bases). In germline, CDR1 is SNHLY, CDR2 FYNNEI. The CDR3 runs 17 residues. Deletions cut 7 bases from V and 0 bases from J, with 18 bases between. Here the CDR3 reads CASTLLRTDSTNEKLFF. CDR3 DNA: TGTGCCAGCACCCTGCTCCGGACAGATTCAACTAATGAAAAACTGTTTTTT.

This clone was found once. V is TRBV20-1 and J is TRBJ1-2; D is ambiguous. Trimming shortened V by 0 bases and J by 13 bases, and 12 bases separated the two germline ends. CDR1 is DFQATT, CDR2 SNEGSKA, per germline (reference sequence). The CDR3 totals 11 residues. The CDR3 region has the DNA TGCAGTGCTAGAGATCGGGTGGTAGTCACCTTC. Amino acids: CSARDRVVVTF.